The entry below gives a single T cell receptor (beta chain) sequence along with its context. In its sample, this clone was seen a few times. What this receptor recognizes is not known. Per-nucleotide qualities are absent, and no much larger clonotype sits a single base away. This entry belongs to a study of beta chain features in type 1 diabetes (dated by TCRdb to 2016 to 2019). For the wider study: Mean age, gender distribution, total cell number and subset yield did not differ between patients and healthy donors. A total of 85 million to 140 million sorted cells were examined across all samples, and a strong correlation was observed between cell number per subset and RNA yield. The study compared the TCRB repertoires of sorted circulating CD4+ T cell subsets in recently diagnosed type 1 diabetes patients with those in matched healthy donors. Naive and central memory subsets were obtained from all 30 or so donors, but regulatory and stem cell-like memory subsets were isolated from only 8 patients and roughly 8 healthy donors. What the authors observed across the whole study: Patients with type 1 diabetes made fewer insertions and deleted more nucleotides at VDJ recombination sites, implying thymic rearrangement abnormalities. The naive, central memory and regulatory TCRB repertoires appeared to resemble one another more closely among patients than among healthy donors. Because the HLA sub-analyses included only small numbers of individuals, any influence of HLA type on TCRB rearrangement was left unresolved. Sequencing cDNA rather than genomic DNA could over-represent highly expressing activated cells, although activation and CD3 levels did not differ between groups. PCR may preferentially amplify shorter templates, but because patient and control samples were amplified and corrected together, any resulting skew would affect both groups equally. In all four CD4+ subsets, TCRB CDR3 length was moderately but significantly shorter in type 1 diabetes patients.

The High Capacity cDNA Reverse Transcription Kit was used to reverse transcribe all of the isolated RNA, meaning that expressed TCRB transcripts were what got sequenced. Deep immunoSEQ sequencing was performed on naive, central memory and regulatory T cell samples, with an average of roughly 3.6 million total reads per sample. After sorted cells were lysed in RLT buffer, RNA was extracted with DNase-treated RNeasy Micro or Mini kits, with the choice depending on cell number. Each cell subset was processed separately to prevent cross-contamination, with patient and healthy donor samples processed together. The immunoSEQ multiplex PCR was used to amplify TCRB sequences from cDNA, yielding 87-bp fragments that span the CDR3 region. Amplicons were sequenced on the Illumina HiSeq platform. The paper's data handling went like this. Synthetic template baselines were used to correct PCR bias computationally, reads within Hamming distance 2 were collapsed, and singletons that could not be merged were discarded. Reads were aligned against IMGT to assign V, D and J genes, CDR3 length and insertions or deletions at six rearrangement sites. Clonotype counts were normalized to sorted cell number within each subset before computing true diversity and Gini coefficients with the tcR R package. The overlap coefficient, calculated on TCRB nucleotide sequences, was used to quantify repertoire sharing. Imported from immuneACCESS, the table was reduced by TCRdb to in-frame sequences with V and J called. These copies leave out some clones; in studies compared against another copy, an unresolved V gene accounts for under half, and the cause of the remainder is not known. The V and J calls and clone size are taken from that table; D and trimming were inferred from the DNA. Present in this sample are some 140,000 clones, roughly 10% of which were seen just once. The biggest ten clones account for under 0.9% of the sample.

Each donor gave one peripheral blood draw, approximately 110 mL on average, collected into heparinised tubes. A BD FACSAria II was used to sort naive, central memory, regulatory and stem cell-like memory CD4+ T cells with a panel that included CD45RO, CCR7, CD25, CD127, CD95 and CD27. Every sorted population had a purity above 95%. PBMCs were isolated immediately by Lymphoprep density gradient centrifugation and stained directly without culture. To minimize batch effects, samples were stained and sorted in pairs, one healthy donor with one patient per experiment. The CDR3, cysteine through phenylalanine, is 13 amino acids long. Only the CDR3 region is kept as DNA, spanning 39 bases read in frame from base 1. The germline V gene encodes CDR1 MNHEY and CDR2 SMNVEV (reference sequence). The junction shows trimming of 4 bases on V and 4 bases on J, plus 9 bases between the germline ends.

The TCR originated in a young man with type 1 diabetes. The rearrangement joined TRBV27 to TRBJ2-3, with the identity of the D gene unclear. Sequenced input: central memory CD4+ T cells from blood. The DNA is TGTGCCAGCAGTTCGACCCGGGCAGATACGCAGTATTTT. Its product reads: CASSSTRADTQYF.